A selection of T cell receptor beta chains follows, all from one sample in a study of cytomegalovirus exposure and HLA in healthy donors. Measured with immunoSEQ multiplex PCR; TCRdb has only the in-frame clones, and not every one. The repertoire includes 110,000 to 150,000 clones, 80% of them detected once, and 1.2% sits in the top ten. Sequencing input: PBMCs. These receptors came from a female donor in good health and CMV-seronegative. Both conserved end residues are part of each CDR3. Each record gives: J gene, D gene, V gene, clone size, CDR3 DNA, CDR3 protein. A D gene is named only where the DNA matches it firmly. Size values are once, few and many counts, or a class for expanded clones, and some rows have none.

>TRBJ2-6|NA|TRBV7-9|NA
TGTGCCAGCACCACGGTATGGGCCAACGTCCTGACTTTC
CASTTVWANVLTF
>TRBJ2-1|NA|TRBV6-1|NA
TGTGCCAGCAAACAGGGTTCCTACAATGAGCAGTTCTTC
CASKQGSYNEQFF
>TRBJ2-7|NA|TRBV6-5|few
TGTGCCAGCAGTTTCAACGGCAGGGAAGGGGAGCAGTACTTC
CASSFNGREGEQYF
>TRBJ2-3|NA|TRBV6-1|NA
TGTGCCAGCAGTGACCTAGATACGCAGTATTTT
CASSDLDTQYF
>TRBJ2-2|TRBD1|TRBV6-4|NA
TGTGCCAGCAGTGCCGTTGGACAGGCTACCGGGGAGCTGTTTTTT
CASSAVGQATGELFF
>TRBJ2-2|NA|TRBV6-6|NA
TGTGCCAGCAGTTACACCGGTAGCGGGGAGCTGTTTTTT
CASSYTGSGELFF
>TRBJ2-7|TRBD1|TRBV10-3|NA
TGTGCCATCAGTGAGTCGCTGACAGGGGGGGTCTACGAGCAGTACTTC
CAISESLTGGVYEQYF
>TRBJ1-2|NA|TRBV7-9|NA
TGTGCCAGCAGCCCCGGACAGAATCGTAACTATGGCTACACCTTC
CASSPGQNRNYGYTF
>TRBJ2-3|TRBD2|TRBV6-4|NA
TGTGCCAGCAGTGAGATTAGCGGGGGCCCCACAGATACGCAGTATTTT
CASSEISGGPTDTQYF
>TRBJ2-5|TRBD1|TRBV7-9|NA
TGTGCCAGCAGCTCAGGGGGCGGAGGGCTTGAGACCCAGTACTTC
CASSSGGGGLETQYF
>TRBJ1-2|TRBD1|TRBV4-1|NA
TGCGCCAGCAGCCAAAAGGACAGGGTTGGCTACACCTTC
CASSQKDRVGYTF
>TRBJ2-7|TRBD1|TRBV6-5|once
TGTGCCAGCAGTTACCAGGGGGCTTACGAGCAGTACTTC
CASSYQGAYEQYF
>TRBJ2-3|TRBD1|TRBV6-6|NA
TGTGCCAGCACAGAACAGGGGGCATTTGGTACAGATACGCAGTATTTT
CASTEQGAFGTDTQYF
>TRBJ1-1|TRBD1|TRBV30|NA
TGTGCCTGGAGTCCGGGACAGGGGAGCACTGAAGCTTTCTTT
CAWSPGQGSTEAFF
>TRBJ2-7|TRBD2|TRBV10-3|NA
TGTGCCATCAGTGAGGGACTAGCGGGAGGGTCCTACGAGCAGTACTTC
CAISEGLAGGSYEQYF
>TRBJ1-1|NA|TRBV27|NA
TGTGCCAGCAGTTTATCGCAGGGGATCGCTGAAGCTTTCTTT
CASSLSQGIAEAFF
>TRBJ2-1|TRBD1|TRBV18|NA
TGTGCCAGCTCACCAAAGTCGACAGGGGTGCATGAGCAGTTCTTC
CASSPKSTGVHEQFF